A single sample is the source of the 8 T cell receptor beta chains below, sequenced in a study of blood T cell repertoires in COVID-19. Profiling relied on immunoSEQ multiplex PCR, and the TCRdb table lists in-frame clones only, not all of them. The sample yields fewer than 85,000 clones, roughly 78% seen once. Input material: peripheral blood. Every receptor here comes from a human donor in a cohort sampled during active COVID-19.

The chain couples TRBV10-2 to TRBJ2-7, with 7 bases aligning to TRBD1. Germline CDR1 and CDR2: WSHSY and SAAADI. CDR3 length: 13 amino acids. V lost 4 bases to trimming and J lost 7 bases; unmatched junction nucleotides: 7. DNA of the CDR3: TGCGCCAGCAGTGGAATACAGGGGTTTGAGCAGTACTTC. Protein: CASSGIQGFEQYF.

This rearrangement joins TRBV18 to TRBJ2-3; TRBD1 might be the D (5 bases). The CDR3 contains 18 residues. The germline CDR1 and CDR2 sequences are KGHSH and LQKENI. V lost 0 bases to trimming and J lost 2 bases, with 18 bases between them. CDR3 nucleotide sequence: TGTGCCAGCTCACCACCTGACAGAAGAGTATATTTCACAGATACGCAGTATTTT. As protein: CASSPPDRRVYFTDTQYF.

This clone appeared a single time. CDR3 protein: CASSQTGISRGYTF. In DNA, the CDR3 is TGTGCCAGCAGTCAAACGGGGATCTCGAGGGGCTACACCTTC. The rearrangement links TRBV28 to TRBJ1-2, with no clear D. Trimming pared 5 bases from V and 8 bases from J, leaving 18 bases between. The germline gives CDR1 MDHEN, CDR2 SYDVKM. The CDR3 sequence is 14 residues long.

V usage is TRBV5-4 and J usage is TRBJ1-1; D gene unclear. V was clipped by 0 bases and J by 0 bases, with 12 bases between them. The CDR3 covers 16 residues. Germline V gene sequence: CDR1 SGHNT, CDR2 YYREEE (reference sequence). The CDR3 loop is CASSLAPGGMNTEAFF. As DNA, the CDR3 is TGTGCCAGCAGCTTGGCCCCGGGAGGGATGAACACTGAAGCTTTCTTT.

The chain joins TRBV7-9 to TRBJ2-5; 13 bases agree with TRBD2. The germline V gene encodes CDR1 SEHNR and CDR2 FQNEAQ (reference sequence). The CDR3 covers 17 residues. After removal of 5 bases from V and 1 base from J, the junction contained 7 bases not matched to a gene. The CDR3 loop is CASSTGTSGAIQETQYF. CDR3 nucleotide sequence: TGTGCCAGCAGCACTGGGACTAGCGGGGCAATCCAAGAGACCCAGTACTTC.

J is TRBJ2-3 and V is TRBV9, with 13 bases lining up with TRBD2. With 4 bases clipped from V and 0 bases from J, the junction kept 14 bases outside the gene matches. Germline V gene lookup returns CDR1 SGDLS and CDR2 YYNGEE. This CDR3 region has 20 residues. In DNA form, the CDR3 reads TGTGCCAGCAGCTTCTCGGCGGGACTAGCGGGGAGTTTTAGCACAGATACGCAGTATTTT. Translation gives CASSFSAGLAGSFSTDTQYF.

The chain combines TRBV28 with TRBJ2-1, with TRBD2 matching 13 bases. CDR1 is MDHEN, CDR2 SYDVKM, per germline. CDR3 length: 18 amino acids. Unmatched junction bases numbered 9, after V lost 5 bases and J lost 2 bases. The CDR3 protein is CASSPPGLAGPTYNEQFF. In DNA, the CDR3 is TGTGCCAGCAGTCCCCCGGGACTAGCGGGGCCTACCTACAATGAGCAGTTCTTC.

This clone was detected only once. The gene calls are TRBV10-3 and TRBJ1-5; 7 positions agree with TRBD1. V dropped 4 bases and J dropped 6; count of bases not matched to a gene: 9. Germline loops: CDR1 ENHRY, CDR2 SYGVKD. The CDR3 is made up of 15 amino acids. Here the CDR3 DNA reads TGTGCCATCAGTGGGGAAGGGGGCGCGGTTCAGCCCCAGCATTTT. This translates into CAISGEGGAVQPQHF.